This T cell receptor beta chain was obtained from a study of CD8 T cells in Susac syndrome. After extraction with the RNeasy kit, about 0.45 to 1 ug of the RNA was reverse transcribed using random hexamers. The CDR3 of TCR beta was amplified by immunoSEQ multiplex PCR across 54 Vbeta and 13 Jbeta. TCRdb reanalysed the immunoSEQ multiplex PCR reads using MiXCR and keeps one entry per CDR3 protein. The profile shows approximately 260,000 distinct CDR3 sequences, 96% of them singletons. CDR1 and CDR2 from the germline V gene are MNHEY and SVGAGI. The CDR3 totals 17 residues. The V gene end was trimmed by 2 bases and the J gene end by 5 bases; junction bases not matched to a gene: 8.

Sequenced: CD4+ T cells from PBMCs. This receptor was taken from a human donor with Susac syndrome. The chain recombines TRBV6-5 with TRBJ2-1, with 11 bases fitting TRBD2. This CDR3 is CASSYPGGLAANNEQFF. The DNA for the CDR3 is TGTGCCAGCAGTTACCCAGGGGGACTAGCGGCAAACAATGAGCAGTTCTTC.